These 18 T cell receptor beta chains came from one sample sequenced in a study of blood T cell repertoires in COVID-19. Only in-frame clones appear in the TCRdb table, and some are missing; sequencing was by immunoSEQ multiplex PCR. The sample carries about 170,000 clones, approximately 91% recorded once. Sequences were obtained from PBMCs or T cells enriched from blood (not recorded which). The receptor source for this set is a woman between 18 and 30 years old who had recovered from COVID-19.

V and J are TRBV2 and TRBJ2-7, with 8 bases aligning to TRBD1. This CDR3 has 14 amino acids. J was trimmed by 5 bases and V by 6 bases; bases with no gene match: 9. CDR1 and CDR2 (germline): SNHLY, FYNNEI. Written as DNA, the CDR3 is TGTGCCAGCAGAAACCCGACAGGGGTCGACGAGCAGTACTTC. Its translation is CASRNPTGVDEQYF.

The chain carries TRBV7-9 and TRBJ2-5, with 9 bases that match TRBD2. CDR1 SEHNR and CDR2 FQNEAQ come from the germline V gene (reference sequence). The CDR3 is 15 amino acids. The J segment lost 3 bases and the V segment lost 3 bases, leaving 5 bases of the junction unmatched. The CDR3 loop reads CASSFPRLAEETQYF. CDR3 nucleotides: TGTGCCAGCAGCTTCCCCAGACTAGCGGAAGAGACCCAGTACTTC.

The rearrangement joins TRBV5-4 to TRBJ2-5; a possible D gene is TRBD2 (6 bases). The CDR3 has 13 residues. The germline CDR1 and CDR2 sequences are SGHNT and YYREEE (reference sequence). Trimming left V 0 bases short and J 5 bases short, with 8 bases between. The CDR3 DNA follows: TGTGCCAGCAGCTTGGTCGCGGGGGAGACCCAGTACTTC. The encoded protein is CASSLVAGETQYF.

This chain links TRBV18 with TRBJ2-2; no clear D gene. Germline V gene data show CDR1 as KGHSH and CDR2 as LQKENI. The V end lost 2 bases, the J end lost 6 bases, and 7 bases lay between the germline ends. The CDR3 extends over 13 amino acids. CDR3 coding DNA: TGTGCCAGCTCACCAGAGGTCCCCGGGGAGCTGTTTTTT. Translating it yields CASSPEVPGELFF.

This clone was counted only a few times. V and J are TRBV5-1 and TRBJ2-1; maybe TRBD1 (7 bases). V lost 4 bases and J lost 0, with 11 bases in between. CDR1 and CDR2 (germline): SGHRS, YFSETQ. The CDR3 spans 15 residues. CDR3 sequence reads: CASSQGGNSYNEQFF. CDR3 nucleotide sequence: TGCGCCAGCAGCCAGGGGGGTAACTCCTACAATGAGCAGTTCTTC. The entire variable domain, with the rest obtained from reference TRBV5-1 and TRBJ2-1, is as follows: KAGVTQTPRYLIKTRGQQVTLSCSPISGHRSVSWYQQTPGQGLQFLFEYFSETQRNKGNFPGRFSGRQFSNSRSEMNVSTLELGDSALYLCASSQGGNSYNEQFFGPGTRLTVL.

The chain uses TRBV7-9 and TRBJ2-2; the match to TRBD2 covers 10 bases. The CDR3 sequence is 15 residues long. V lost 5 bases, J lost 4 bases, and 4 bases stayed unmatched. Germline V lookup: CDR1 SEHNR, CDR2 FQNEAQ (reference sequence). The CDR3 nucleotides read TGTGCCAGCAGCCCAGCGGGAGGGATCACCGGGGAGCTGTTTTTT. Translated, it gives CASSPAGGITGELFF.

The chain employs TRBV6-5 and TRBJ2-5; D may be TRBD2 (5 bases). Germline V lookup: CDR1 MNHEY, CDR2 SVGAGI. The V end was cut by 8 bases, the J end by 7 bases, with 17 bases between. CDR3 length: 13 residues. CDR3 DNA sequence: TGTGCCAGCTTCTCTGGTGGAGAGGGGACCCAGTACTTC. It is translated as CASFSGGEGTQYF.

The chain uses TRBV4-1 and TRBJ1-1; D gene ambiguous. V shed 5 bases and J shed 3 bases, with 13 bases lying between them. CDR3 length: 14 residues. Germline-derived CDR1 and CDR2 are MGHRA and YSYEKL. CDR3 residues: CASSGPIVDTEAFF. The CDR3 DNA reads TGCGCCAGCAGCGGCCCCATCGTGGACACTGAAGCTTTCTTT.

The V and J genes are TRBV4-1 and TRBJ1-2; no clear D. Germline CDR1 reads MGHRA; CDR2 reads YSYEKL. The CDR3 consists of 14 residues. V lost 0 bases and J 4 bases, leaving 9 bases between the germline ends. The CDR3 DNA reads TGCGCCAGCAGCCAAGAGGGAGACGGCTATGGCTACACCTTC. Amino acids: CASSQEGDGYGYTF.

This chain joins TRBV7-6 and TRBJ2-1; D remains unclear. Trimming left V 1 base short and J 5 bases short, with 6 bases between. CDR1 is SGHVS, CDR2 FNYEAQ, per germline. This CDR3 is built from 13 residues. CDR3 sequence: CASSLVENNEQFF. For the CDR3, the DNA is TGTGCCAGCAGCTTAGTAGAGAACAATGAGCAGTTCTTC.

The V and J genes are TRBV4-1 and TRBJ2-1; D is perhaps TRBD1 (6 bases). The CDR3 totals 17 residues. Trimming cost V 0 bases and J 9 bases, with 21 bases left between them. Germline assignment: CDR1 MGHRA and CDR2 YSYEKL. Here the CDR3 DNA reads TGCGCCAGCAGCCAAGACTCGGTACAGGGTCTGGGGAGTGAGCAGTTCTTC. Translating gives CASSQDSVQGLGSEQFF.

The gene calls are TRBV19 and TRBJ2-1; tentatively, D is TRBD2 (6 bases). The CDR3 loop spans 13 amino acids. CDR1 and CDR2 (germline): LNHDA, SQIVND (reference sequence). V was cut by 1 base and J by 13 bases, with 14 bases left in between. The CDR3 protein is CASSIVADQEQFF. The CDR3 DNA sequence: TGTGCCAGTAGTATAGTAGCGGACCAAGAACAGTTCTTC.

The chain has TRBV9 and TRBJ2-3; 11 positions match TRBD2. The CDR3 consists of 16 residues. The junction had 0 bases not matched to a gene; V was cut back by 0 bases and J by 0 bases. Germline V gene lookup returns CDR1 SGDLS and CDR2 YYNGEE. The CDR3 DNA is TGTGCCAGCAGCGTAGGGACTAGCGGGAGCACAGATACGCAGTATTTT. This sequence encodes CASSVGTSGSTDTQYF. The full variable domain, completed using reference TRBV9 and TRBJ2-3, is DSGVTQTPKHLITATGQRVTLRCSPRSGDLSVYWYQQSLDQGLQFLIQYYNGEERAKGNILERFSAQQFPDLHSELNLSSLELGDSALYFCASSVGTSGSTDTQYFGPGTRLTVL.

This chain links TRBV27 with TRBJ2-2; D is perhaps TRBD2 (5 bases). This CDR3 contains 15 residues. The germline V gene has CDR1 MNHEY and CDR2 SMNVEV (reference sequence). Trimming cost V 5 bases and J 6 bases, with 16 bases left between them. The CDR3 sequence: CASSGVVGGAGELFF. Written as DNA, the CDR3 is TGTGCCAGCAGTGGGGTGGTTGGAGGTGCCGGGGAGCTGTTTTTT.

V is TRBV12-3 or TRBV12-4 and J is TRBJ2-7, with D possibly matching TRBD1 (6 bases). Trimming cost V 7 bases and J 5 bases, with 15 bases left between them. The CDR3 sequence is 13 residues long. DNA of the CDR3: TGTGCCAGCACCCGGGACACATGGAACGAGCAGTACTTC. Protein product: CASTRDTWNEQYF.

The rearrangement joins TRBV19 to TRBJ2-5; D is uncertain. CDR3 size: 14 residues. Trimming took 1 base from V and 2 from J, leaving 8 bases between them. The germline V gene has CDR1 LNHDA and CDR2 SQIVND (reference sequence). The CDR3 spells CASSIGQRQETQYF. The CDR3 nucleotides are TGTGCCAGTAGTATAGGCCAGCGACAAGAGACCCAGTACTTC.

The chain recombines TRBV3-1 (or the pseudogene TRBV3-2) with TRBJ2-3, with TRBD2 matching over 8 bases. The CDR3 has 13 amino acids. Germline V gene sequence: CDR1 LGHDT, CDR2 YNNKEL (reference sequence). Trimming cost V 2 bases and J 10 bases; bases outside gene matches: 5. The CDR3 here is CASSQSGRDPQYF. DNA for the CDR3: TGTGCCAGCAGCCAAAGCGGGAGAGACCCGCAGTATTTT.

The V and J genes are TRBV28 and TRBJ1-4; 9 nucleotides line up with TRBD1. The CDR3 runs 19 residues. Germline V gene data show CDR1 as MDHEN and CDR2 as SYDVKM. V was clipped by 2 bases and J by 3 bases; unmatched bases: 13. The CDR3 reads CASSLIVWTGAQANEKLFF. The CDR3 DNA reads TGTGCCAGCAGTTTAATAGTGTGGACAGGGGCCCAGGCTAATGAAAAACTGTTTTTT.